This TCR beta chain was found in a study of T cell changes during pregnancy in multiple sclerosis. Germline CDR1 reads SGDLS; CDR2 reads YYNGEE. CDR3 length equals 16 residues. V lost 4 bases and J lost 6; bases outside the gene matches: 10. The table came from immunoSEQ multiplex PCR; TCRdb's copy has only in-frame clones and leaves some out. The data show some 41,000 clones, roughly 93% seen once. Sequencing was done on a sample of PBMCs (not recorded whether the cells were cultured). The gene calls are TRBV9 and TRBJ2-3; 11 nucleotides line up with TRBD2. This TCR came from a female donor with multiple sclerosis, enrolled in a pregnancy study. The CDR3 DNA is TGTGCCAGCAGCCCGGGGACTAGCGGAGGGGGGGATACGCAGTATTTT. It is translated as CASSPGTSGGGDTQYF.